This section outlines one T cell receptor beta chain sequence together with its context. Sequencing was performed with immunoSEQ multiplex PCR; in TCRdb, only in-frame clones are kept and a portion is missing. Of about 160,000 clones listed, approximately 80% are singletons. The data are from a study of blood T cell repertoires in COVID-19. Study as a whole: T cells, B-cell-depleted T cells, or PBMCs provided the cDNA or gDNA that served as material.

The CDR3 loop spans 15 amino acids. V trimming: 5 bases; J trimming: 9 bases; junction bases outside the gene matches: 10. The germline V gene has CDR1 MNHEY and CDR2 SMNVEV (reference sequence). Sequences were obtained from PBMCs or T cells enriched from blood (not recorded which). The sequence was obtained from a man in his forties who had recovered from COVID-19. This chain uses TRBV27 with TRBJ2-3; 11 positions agree with TRBD2. Written as DNA, the CDR3 is TGTGCCAGCAGTGCAGGCCCTAGCGGGGGGCGGACGCAGTATTTT. Residues: CASSAGPSGGRTQYF.